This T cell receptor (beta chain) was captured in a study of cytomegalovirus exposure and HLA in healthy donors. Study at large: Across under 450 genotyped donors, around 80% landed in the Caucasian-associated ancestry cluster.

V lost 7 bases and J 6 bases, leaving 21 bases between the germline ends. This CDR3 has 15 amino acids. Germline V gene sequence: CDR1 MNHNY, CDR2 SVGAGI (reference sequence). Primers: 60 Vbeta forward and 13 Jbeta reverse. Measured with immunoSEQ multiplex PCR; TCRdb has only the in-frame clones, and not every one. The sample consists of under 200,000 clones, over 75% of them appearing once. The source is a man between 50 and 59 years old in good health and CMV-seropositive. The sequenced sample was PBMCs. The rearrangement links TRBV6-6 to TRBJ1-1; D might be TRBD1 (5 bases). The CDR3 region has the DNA TGTGCCAGCATCTCGGGGCCCCGCGGGGGAGCTGAAGCTTTCTTT. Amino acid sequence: CASISGPRGGAEAFF.